Reported below is one T cell receptor beta chain. No antigen is known for it. This record comes from a study of beta chain features in type 1 diabetes. Overall study: All samples yielded 107,917,701 examined sorted cells.

Study-level results: Within each of all four CD4+ subsets, Type 1 diabetes patients had TCRB CDR3s that were moderately but significantly shorter.

The CDR3 length is 14 residues. Germline-derived CDR1 and CDR2 are MRHNA and SNTAGT. The V end lost 7 bases, the J end lost 6 bases, and 16 bases lay between the germline ends. Sequencing targeted expressed TCRB transcripts, as all isolated RNA had been reverse transcribed. Generated by immunoSEQ multiplex PCR, the TCRdb table keeps only in-frame clones and is missing some. The sample consists of under 850,000 clones, 13% of them appearing once. The chain uses TRBV6-4 and TRBJ2-1, with D tentatively TRBD1 (5 bases). The sequence derives from a man between 18 and 35 years old with type 1 diabetes. The sample was naive CD4+ T cells from blood. Here the CDR3 DNA reads TGTGCCAGCACGCCAGAGACAGACAGCAATGAGCAGTTCTTC. It is translated as CASTPETDSNEQFF.